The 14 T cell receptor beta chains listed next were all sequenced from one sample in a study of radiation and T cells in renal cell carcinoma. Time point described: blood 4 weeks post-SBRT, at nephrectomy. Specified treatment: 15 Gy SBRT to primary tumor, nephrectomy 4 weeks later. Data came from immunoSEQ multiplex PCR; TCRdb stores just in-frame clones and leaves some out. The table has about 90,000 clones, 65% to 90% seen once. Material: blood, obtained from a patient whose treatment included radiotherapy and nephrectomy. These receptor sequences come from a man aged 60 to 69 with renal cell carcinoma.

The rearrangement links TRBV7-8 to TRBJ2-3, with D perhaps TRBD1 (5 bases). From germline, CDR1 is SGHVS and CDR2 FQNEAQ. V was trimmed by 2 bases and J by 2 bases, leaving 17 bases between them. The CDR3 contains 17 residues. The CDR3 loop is CASSLMGGASLTDTQYF. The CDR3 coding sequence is TGTGCCAGCAGCTTAATGGGTGGGGCCTCCCTCACAGATACGCAGTATTTT.

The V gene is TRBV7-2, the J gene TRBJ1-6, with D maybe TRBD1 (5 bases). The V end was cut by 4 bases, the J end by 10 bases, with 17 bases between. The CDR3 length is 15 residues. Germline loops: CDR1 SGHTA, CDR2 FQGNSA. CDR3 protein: CASSSTRDQRSPLHF. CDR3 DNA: TGTGCCAGCAGCTCCACCCGGGACCAGAGGTCACCCCTCCACTTT.

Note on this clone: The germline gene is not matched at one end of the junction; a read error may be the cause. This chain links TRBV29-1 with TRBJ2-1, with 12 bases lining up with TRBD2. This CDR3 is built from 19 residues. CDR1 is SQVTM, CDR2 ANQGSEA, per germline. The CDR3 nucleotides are TGCAGCGTTGGAAAACCGGGACTAGCGGGCCCAAGCTCCTACAATGGGCAGTTCTTC. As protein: CSVGKPGLAGPSSYNGQFF.

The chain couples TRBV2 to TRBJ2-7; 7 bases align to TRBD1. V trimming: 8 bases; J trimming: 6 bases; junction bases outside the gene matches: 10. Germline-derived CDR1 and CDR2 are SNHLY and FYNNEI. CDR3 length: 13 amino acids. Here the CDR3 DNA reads TGTGCCAGCTCCGAGACAGGGAACAGCGAGCAGTACTTC. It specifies CASSETGNSEQYF.

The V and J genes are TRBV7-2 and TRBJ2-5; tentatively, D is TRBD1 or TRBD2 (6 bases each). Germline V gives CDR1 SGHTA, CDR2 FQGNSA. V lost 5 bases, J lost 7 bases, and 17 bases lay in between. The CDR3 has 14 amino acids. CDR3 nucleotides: TGTGCCAGCAGCCCGACTCTAGGAGGGGGGACCCAGTACTTC. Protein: CASSPTLGGGTQYF.

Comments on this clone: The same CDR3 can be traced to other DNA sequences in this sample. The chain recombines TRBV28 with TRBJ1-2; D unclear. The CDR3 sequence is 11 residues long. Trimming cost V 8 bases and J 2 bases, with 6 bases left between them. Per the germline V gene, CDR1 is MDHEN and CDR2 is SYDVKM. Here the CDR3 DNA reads TGTGCCAGCGGTTCCAACTATGGCTACACCTTC. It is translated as CASGSNYGYTF.

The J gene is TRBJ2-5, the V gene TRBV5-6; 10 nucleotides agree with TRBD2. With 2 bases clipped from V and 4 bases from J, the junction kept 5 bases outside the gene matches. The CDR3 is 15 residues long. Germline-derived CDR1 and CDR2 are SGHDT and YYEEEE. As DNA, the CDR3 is TGTGCCAGCAGCTTCGCACTAGCGGGACTAGAGACCCAGTACTTC. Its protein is CASSFALAGLETQYF.

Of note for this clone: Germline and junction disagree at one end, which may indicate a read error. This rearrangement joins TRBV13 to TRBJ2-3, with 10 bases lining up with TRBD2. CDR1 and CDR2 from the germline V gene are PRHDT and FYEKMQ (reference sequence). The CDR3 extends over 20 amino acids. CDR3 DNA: TGTGCCAGCAGCTTAGATCGTCGGTCTAGCGGGAGCCGAAGCATAGATACGCAGTATTTT. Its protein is CASSLDRRSSGSRSIDTQYF.

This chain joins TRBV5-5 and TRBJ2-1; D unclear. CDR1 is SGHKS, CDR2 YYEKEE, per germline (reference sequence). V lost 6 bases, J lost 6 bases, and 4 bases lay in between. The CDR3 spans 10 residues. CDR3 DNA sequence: TGTGCCAGCACCCTCAATGAGCAGTTCTTC. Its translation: CASTLNEQFF.

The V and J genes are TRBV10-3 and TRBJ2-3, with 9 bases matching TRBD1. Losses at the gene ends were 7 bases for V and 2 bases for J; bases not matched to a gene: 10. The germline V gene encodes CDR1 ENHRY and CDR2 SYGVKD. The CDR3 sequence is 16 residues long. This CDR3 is CAIMRTGGDPTDTQYF. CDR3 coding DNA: TGTGCCATCATGAGAACAGGGGGCGATCCCACAGATACGCAGTATTTT.

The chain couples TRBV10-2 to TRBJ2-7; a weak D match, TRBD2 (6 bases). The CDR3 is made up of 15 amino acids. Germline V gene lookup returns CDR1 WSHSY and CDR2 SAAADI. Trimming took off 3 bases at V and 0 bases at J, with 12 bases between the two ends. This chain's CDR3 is CASSEVGRNSYEQYF. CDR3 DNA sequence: TGCGCCAGCAGTGAAGTCGGGAGAAACTCCTACGAGCAGTACTTC.

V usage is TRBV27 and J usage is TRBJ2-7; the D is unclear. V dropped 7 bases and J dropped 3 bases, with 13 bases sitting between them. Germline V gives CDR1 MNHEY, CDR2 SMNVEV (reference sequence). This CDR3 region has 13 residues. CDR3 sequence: CASMEGPYYEQYF. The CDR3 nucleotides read TGTGCCAGCATGGAAGGGCCGTACTACGAGCAGTACTTC.

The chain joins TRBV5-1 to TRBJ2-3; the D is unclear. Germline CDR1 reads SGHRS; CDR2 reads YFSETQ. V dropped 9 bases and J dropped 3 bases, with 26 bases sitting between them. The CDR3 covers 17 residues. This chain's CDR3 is CAIREALVPLRTDTQYF. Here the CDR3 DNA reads TGCGCCATCCGAGAGGCCTTGGTACCCTTGAGGACAGATACGCAGTATTTT.

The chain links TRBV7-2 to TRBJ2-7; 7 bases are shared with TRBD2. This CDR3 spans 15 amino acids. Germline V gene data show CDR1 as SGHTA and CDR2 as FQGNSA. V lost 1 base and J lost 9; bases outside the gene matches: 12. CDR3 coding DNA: TGTGCCAGCAGCTTAGGACTAGCTTCATCAACAGGGCAGTACTTC. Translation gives CASSLGLASSTGQYF.